This T cell receptor (beta chain) was captured in a study of T-cell memory formation after mild COVID-19. Looking at the study overall: Each donor largely had its own TCR clusters.

The CDR3 has 16 amino acids. The germline V gene encodes CDR1 MDHEN and CDR2 SYDVKM. Trimming shortened V by 6 bases and J by 7 bases, and 23 bases separated the two germline ends. This clonotype was counted between two and nine times. The antigen is not known. TCRdb re-called the 5' RACE reads through MiXCR, storing one row per CDR3 protein. The sample shows approximately 340,000 distinct CDR3 sequences, approximately 12% of them seen only once. Study results and limitations: Confirmation was lacking for SARS-CoV-2 specificity of second-wave clones that peaked on day 37.

The receptor was derived from a man in his late teens or twenties who had mild COVID-19 (a few samples of this study predate the infection). Cell type and time point are not known. Sequencing was carried out using PBMCs or a T cell subset sorted from them (not recorded which). The chain employs TRBV28 and TRBJ2-3; a weak D match, TRBD1 (6 bases). DNA for the CDR3: TGTGCCAGCAGACCAGTGGGGGCTGGAGGTTCCCATACGCAGTATTTT. Amino acid sequence: CASRPVGAGGSHTQYF.